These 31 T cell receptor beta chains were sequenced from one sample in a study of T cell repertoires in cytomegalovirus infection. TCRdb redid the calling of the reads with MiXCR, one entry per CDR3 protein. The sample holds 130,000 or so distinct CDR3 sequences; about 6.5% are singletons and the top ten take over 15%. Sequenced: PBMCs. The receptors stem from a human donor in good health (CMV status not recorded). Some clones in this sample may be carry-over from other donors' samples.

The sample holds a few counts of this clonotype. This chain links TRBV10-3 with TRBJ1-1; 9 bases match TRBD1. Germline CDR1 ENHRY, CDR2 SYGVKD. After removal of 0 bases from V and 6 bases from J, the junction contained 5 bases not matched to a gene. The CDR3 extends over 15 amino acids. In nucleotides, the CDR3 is TGTGCCATCAGTGAGTCCGGGACAGGGCTGGCTGAAGCTTTCTTT. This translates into CAISESGTGLAEAFF.

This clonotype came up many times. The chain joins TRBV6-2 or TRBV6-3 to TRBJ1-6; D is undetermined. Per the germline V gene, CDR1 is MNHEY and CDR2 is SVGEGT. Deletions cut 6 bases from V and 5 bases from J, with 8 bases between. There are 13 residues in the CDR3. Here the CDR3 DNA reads TGTGCCAGCAGGACGGATCATAATTCACCCCTCCACTTT. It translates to CASRTDHNSPLHF.

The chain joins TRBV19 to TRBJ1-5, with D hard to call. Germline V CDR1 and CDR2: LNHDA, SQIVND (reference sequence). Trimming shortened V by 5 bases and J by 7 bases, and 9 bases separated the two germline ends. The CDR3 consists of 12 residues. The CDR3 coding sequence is TGTGCCAGTAGTGCTTTGGGACAGCCCCAGCATTTT. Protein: CASSALGQPQHF.

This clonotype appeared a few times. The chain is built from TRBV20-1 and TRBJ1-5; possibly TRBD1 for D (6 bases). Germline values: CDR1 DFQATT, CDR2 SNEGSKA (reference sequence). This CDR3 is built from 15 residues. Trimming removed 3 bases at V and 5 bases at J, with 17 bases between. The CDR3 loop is CSARGSGPGDQPQHF. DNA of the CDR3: TGCAGTGCTAGGGGATCGGGGCCAGGGGATCAGCCCCAGCATTTT.

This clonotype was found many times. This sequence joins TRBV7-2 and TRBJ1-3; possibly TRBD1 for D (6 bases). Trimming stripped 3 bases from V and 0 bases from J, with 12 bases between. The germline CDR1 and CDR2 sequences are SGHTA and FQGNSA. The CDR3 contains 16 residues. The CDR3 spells CASSLGAASSGNTIYF. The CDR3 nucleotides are TGTGCCAGCAGCTTGGGGGCAGCAAGCTCTGGAAACACCATATATTTT.

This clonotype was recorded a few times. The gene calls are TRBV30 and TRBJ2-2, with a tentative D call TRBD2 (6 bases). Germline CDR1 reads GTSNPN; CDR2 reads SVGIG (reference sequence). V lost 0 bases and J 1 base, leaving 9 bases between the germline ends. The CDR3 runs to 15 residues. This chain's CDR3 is CAWSVRGLNTGELFF. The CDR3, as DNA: TGTGCCTGGAGTGTCCGGGGGTTGAACACCGGGGAGCTGTTTTTT.

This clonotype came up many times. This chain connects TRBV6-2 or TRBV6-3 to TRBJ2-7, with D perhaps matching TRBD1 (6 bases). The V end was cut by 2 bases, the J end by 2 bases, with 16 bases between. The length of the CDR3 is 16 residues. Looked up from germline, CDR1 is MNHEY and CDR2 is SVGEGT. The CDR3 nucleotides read TGTGCCAGCAGTTACCCTTACAGGGTTGGGGCCTACGAGCAGTACTTC. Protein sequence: CASSYPYRVGAYEQYF.

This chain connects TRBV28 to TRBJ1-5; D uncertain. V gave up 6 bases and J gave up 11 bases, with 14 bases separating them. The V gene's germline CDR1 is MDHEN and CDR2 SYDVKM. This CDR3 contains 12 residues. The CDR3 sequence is CASSSVGRSQHF. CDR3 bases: TGTGCCAGCAGCTCGGTGGGTCGGTCCCAGCATTTT.

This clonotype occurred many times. The CDR3 nucleotides read TGCGCCAGCAGCCCCCCCAACGGGGGGAGCACAGATACGCAGTATTTT. It is translated as CASSPPNGGSTDTQYF. The chain has TRBV5-1 and TRBJ2-3; 7 bases fit TRBD2. The CDR3 contains 16 residues. The V and J ends lost 4 bases and 0 bases, in that order; junction bases with no gene match: 8. Germline values: CDR1 SGHRS, CDR2 YFSETQ.

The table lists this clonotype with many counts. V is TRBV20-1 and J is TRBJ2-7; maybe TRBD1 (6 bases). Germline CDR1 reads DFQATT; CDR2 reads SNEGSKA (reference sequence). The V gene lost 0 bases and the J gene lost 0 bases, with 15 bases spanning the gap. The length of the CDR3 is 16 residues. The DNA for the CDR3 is TGCAGTGCTAGAGACCTTAGGGGGATGAGCTCCTACGAGCAGTACTTC. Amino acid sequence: CSARDLRGMSSYEQYF.

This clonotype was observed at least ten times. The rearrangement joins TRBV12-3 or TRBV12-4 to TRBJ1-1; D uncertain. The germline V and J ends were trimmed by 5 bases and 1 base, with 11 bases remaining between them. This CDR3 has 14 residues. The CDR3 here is CASSPRKRNTEAFF. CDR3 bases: TGTGCCAGCAGTCCCCGGAAAAGGAACACTGAAGCTTTCTTT.

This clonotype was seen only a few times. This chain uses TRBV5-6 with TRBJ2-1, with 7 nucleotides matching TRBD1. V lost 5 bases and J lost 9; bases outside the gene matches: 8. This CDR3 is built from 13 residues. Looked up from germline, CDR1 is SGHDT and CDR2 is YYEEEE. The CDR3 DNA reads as TGTGCCAGCAGAAAATGGACAGGACTTGAGCAGTTCTTC. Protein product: CASRKWTGLEQFF.

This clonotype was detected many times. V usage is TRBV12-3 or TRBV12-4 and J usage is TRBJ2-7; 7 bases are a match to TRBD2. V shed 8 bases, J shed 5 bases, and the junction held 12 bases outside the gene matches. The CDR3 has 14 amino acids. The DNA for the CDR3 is TGTGCCAGCTCCATGACGGTCCGGGGGGACGAGCAGTACTTC. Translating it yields CASSMTVRGDEQYF.

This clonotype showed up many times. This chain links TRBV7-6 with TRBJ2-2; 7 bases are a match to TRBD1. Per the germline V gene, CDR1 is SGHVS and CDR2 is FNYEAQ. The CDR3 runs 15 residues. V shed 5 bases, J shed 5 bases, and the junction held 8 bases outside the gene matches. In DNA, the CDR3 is TGTGCCAGCAGCGCGACAGGGTCGCGGACCGGGGAGCTGTTTTTT. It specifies CASSATGSRTGELFF.

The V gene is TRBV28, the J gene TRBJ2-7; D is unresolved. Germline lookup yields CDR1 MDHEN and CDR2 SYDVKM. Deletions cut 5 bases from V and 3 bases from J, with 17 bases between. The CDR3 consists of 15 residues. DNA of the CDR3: TGTGCCAGCAGTGGACCCGAGACGGTCATCTACGAGCAGTACTTC. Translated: CASSGPETVIYEQYF.

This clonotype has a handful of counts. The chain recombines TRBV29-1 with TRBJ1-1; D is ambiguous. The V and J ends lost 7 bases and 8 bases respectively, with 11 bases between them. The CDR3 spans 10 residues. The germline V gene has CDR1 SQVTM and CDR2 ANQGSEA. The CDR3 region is CSARVEEAFF. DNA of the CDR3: TGCAGCGCGCGGGTGGAGGAAGCTTTCTTT.

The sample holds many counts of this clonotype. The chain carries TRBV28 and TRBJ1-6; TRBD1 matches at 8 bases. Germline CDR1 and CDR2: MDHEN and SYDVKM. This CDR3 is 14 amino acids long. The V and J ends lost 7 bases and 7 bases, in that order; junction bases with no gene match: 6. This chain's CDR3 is CASTEQGGNSPLHF. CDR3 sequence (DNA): TGTGCCAGCACCGAACAGGGGGGGAATTCACCCCTCCACTTT.

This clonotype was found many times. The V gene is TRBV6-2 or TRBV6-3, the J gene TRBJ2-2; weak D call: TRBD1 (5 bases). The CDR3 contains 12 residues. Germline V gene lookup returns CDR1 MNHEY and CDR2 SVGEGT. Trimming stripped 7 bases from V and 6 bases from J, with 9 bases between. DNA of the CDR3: TGTGCCAGCAAAGAGACAGCCGGGGAGCTGTTTTTT. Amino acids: CASKETAGELFF.

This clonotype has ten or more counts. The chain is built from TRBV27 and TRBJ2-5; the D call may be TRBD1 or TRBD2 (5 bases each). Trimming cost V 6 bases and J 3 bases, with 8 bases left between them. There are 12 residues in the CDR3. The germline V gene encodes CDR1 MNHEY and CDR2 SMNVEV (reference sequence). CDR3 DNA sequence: TGTGCCAGCAGGGGGCGGGAAGAGACCCAGTACTTC. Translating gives CASRGREETQYF.

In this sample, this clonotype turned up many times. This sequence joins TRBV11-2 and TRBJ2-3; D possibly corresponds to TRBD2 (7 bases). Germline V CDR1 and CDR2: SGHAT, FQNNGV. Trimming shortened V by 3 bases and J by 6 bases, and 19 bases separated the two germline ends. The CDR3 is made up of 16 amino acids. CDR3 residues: CASSFLQGGAGDTQYF. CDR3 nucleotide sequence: TGTGCCAGCAGCTTCCTACAAGGGGGGGCGGGGGATACGCAGTATTTT.

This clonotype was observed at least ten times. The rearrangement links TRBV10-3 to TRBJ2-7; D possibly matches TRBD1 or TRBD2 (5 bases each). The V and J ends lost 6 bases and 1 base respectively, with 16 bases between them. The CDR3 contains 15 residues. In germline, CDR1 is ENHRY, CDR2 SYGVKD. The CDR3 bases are TGTGCCATCAGCGAGGGGCTTGGAGCTTCCTACGAGCAGTACTTC. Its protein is CAISEGLGASYEQYF.

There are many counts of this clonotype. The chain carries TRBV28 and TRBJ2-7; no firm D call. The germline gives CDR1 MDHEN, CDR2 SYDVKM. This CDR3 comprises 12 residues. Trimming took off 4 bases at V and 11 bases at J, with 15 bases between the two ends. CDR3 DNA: TGTGCCAGCAGTTCTCTTGAGGTTTACAAGTACTTC. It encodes CASSSLEVYKYF.

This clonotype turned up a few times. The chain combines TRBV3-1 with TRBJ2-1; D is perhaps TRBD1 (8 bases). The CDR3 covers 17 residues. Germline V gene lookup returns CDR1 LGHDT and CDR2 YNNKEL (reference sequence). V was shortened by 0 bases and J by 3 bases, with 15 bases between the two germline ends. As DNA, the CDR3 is TGTGCCAGCAGCCAAGACTCCCACAGGGGGGGCTACAATGAGCAGTTCTTC. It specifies CASSQDSHRGGYNEQFF.

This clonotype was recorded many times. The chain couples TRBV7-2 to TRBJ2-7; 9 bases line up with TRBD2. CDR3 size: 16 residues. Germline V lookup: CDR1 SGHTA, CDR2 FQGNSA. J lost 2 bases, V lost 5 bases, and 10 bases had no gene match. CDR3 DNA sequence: TGTGCCAGCAGCCCCCTGGGCGGGGGGGGTACCTACGAGCAGTACTTC. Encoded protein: CASSPLGGGGTYEQYF.

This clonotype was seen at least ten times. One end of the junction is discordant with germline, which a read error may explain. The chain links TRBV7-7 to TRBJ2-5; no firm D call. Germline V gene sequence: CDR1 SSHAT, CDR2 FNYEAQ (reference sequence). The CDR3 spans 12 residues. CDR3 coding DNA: TGTGCTAGCAGCCCCGGCCGTGAGGCCCAGTACTTC. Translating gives CASSPGREAQYF.

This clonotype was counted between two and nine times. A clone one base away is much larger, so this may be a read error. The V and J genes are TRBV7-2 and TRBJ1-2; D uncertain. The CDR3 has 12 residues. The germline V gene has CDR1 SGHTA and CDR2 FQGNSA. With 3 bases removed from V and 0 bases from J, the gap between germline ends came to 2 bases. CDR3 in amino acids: CASSFTNYGYTF. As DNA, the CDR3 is TGTGCCAGCAGCTTTACTAACTATGGCTACACCTTC.

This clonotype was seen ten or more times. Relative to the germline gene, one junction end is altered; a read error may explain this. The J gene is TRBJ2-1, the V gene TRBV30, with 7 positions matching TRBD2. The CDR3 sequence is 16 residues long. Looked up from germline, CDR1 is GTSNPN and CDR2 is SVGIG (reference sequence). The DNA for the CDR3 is TGTGCCGCAGACCCGCGCGGGGGATCCTCCGACAATGAGCAGTTCTTC. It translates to CAADPRGGSSDNEQFF.

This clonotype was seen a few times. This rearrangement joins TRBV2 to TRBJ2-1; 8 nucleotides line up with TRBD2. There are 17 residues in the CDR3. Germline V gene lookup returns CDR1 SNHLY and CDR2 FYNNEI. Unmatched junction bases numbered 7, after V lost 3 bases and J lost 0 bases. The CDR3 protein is CASSDPAGTSSYNEQFF. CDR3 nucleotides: TGTGCCAGCAGTGACCCGGCAGGGACTAGCTCCTACAATGAGCAGTTCTTC.

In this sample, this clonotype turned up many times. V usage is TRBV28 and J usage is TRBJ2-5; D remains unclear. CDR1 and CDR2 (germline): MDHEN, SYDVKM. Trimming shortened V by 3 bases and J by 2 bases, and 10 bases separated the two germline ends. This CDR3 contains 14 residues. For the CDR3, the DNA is TGTGCCAGCAGTTTTAGTCCGCAGCAAGAGACCCAGTACTTC. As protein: CASSFSPQQETQYF.

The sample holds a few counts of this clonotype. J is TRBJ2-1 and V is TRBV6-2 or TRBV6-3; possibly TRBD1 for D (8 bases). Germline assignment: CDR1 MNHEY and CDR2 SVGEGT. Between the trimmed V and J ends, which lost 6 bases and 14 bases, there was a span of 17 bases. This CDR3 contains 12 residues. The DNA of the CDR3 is TGTGCCAGCAGAATTAGGACAGGGAGGGAGTTCTTC. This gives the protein CASRIRTGREFF.

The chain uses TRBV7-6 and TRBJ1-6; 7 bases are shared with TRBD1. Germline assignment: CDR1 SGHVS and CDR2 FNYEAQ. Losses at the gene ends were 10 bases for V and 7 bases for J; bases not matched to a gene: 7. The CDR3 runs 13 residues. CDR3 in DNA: TGTGCCACAAGACAGGGCGTGAATTCACCCCTCCACTTT. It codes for CATRQGVNSPLHF.